This T cell receptor beta chain was identified during a study of pediatric ulcerative colitis. Study-level points and caveats: Repertoires came from total lymphocyte DNA, not specific subsets. Rectal pinch biopsies may have included blood-derived T cells, especially in patients with overt colitis.

This clone appeared a few times. Its antigen is as yet unknown. Method: immunoSEQ multiplex PCR; TCRdb's copy keeps in-frame clones and lacks some. This sample has roughly 45,000 clones, with around 78% found just once. The rectum was sampled with one to two pinch biopsies at colonoscopy. CDR3 length: 15 residues. CDR1 is SGHVS and CDR2 is FNYEAQ in the germline V gene. V was trimmed by 3 bases and J by 2 bases, leaving 13 bases between them. The rearrangement uses TRBV7-6 and TRBJ2-5; tentative D call: TRBD2 (5 bases). The TCR comes from a girl aged 5-17 years with moderate ulcerative colitis. The sequenced sample consisted of gut tissue. CDR3 DNA sequence: TGTGCCAGCAGCTTTGGGCGAGGGCCGCAAGAGACCCAGTACTTC. This sequence encodes CASSFGRGPQETQYF.